This record covers a single T cell receptor (beta chain). Its antigen specificity is not known. No quality values exist for individual bases; no much larger clone is one base distant. The entry originates in a study of blood T cell repertoires in COVID-19 (TCRdb year 2020). A note on the overall study: Collaborator samples came from the United States, Italy and Spain and covered acute and convalescent phases of COVID-19. Where HLA class I and class II types were available, the types were taken from metadata supplied by the sample provider, not from assay-based typing. The repertoires were made available in a free public database intended to serve as a resource for research on the immune response to SARS-CoV-2. The samples were drawn from two sources: the first 160 participants of the ongoing ImmuneRACE study, and 1,000 to 1,500 subjects contributed by 6 global collaborators. The prospective study material was composed of cDNA or gDNA derived from T cells, B-cell-depleted T cells, or PBMCs. A de-identified subject ID, COVID-19 status, age in years and sex were almost always included in the sample metadata. Subjects who had been exposed to COVID-19, were actively infected with it, or had recovered from it provided the deeply sampled blood TCRbeta repertoires that made up the dataset.

The investigation overall reported the following: The amount of clinical and demographic metadata varied by source and participant and was provided uncurated.

TCRbeta CDR3 regions were amplified from genomic DNA by means of the immunoSEQ Assay, a bias-controlled multiplex PCR. The study's own analysis went as follows. Within the assay, amplification of reference gene primers was used to estimate how many nucleated cells each sample contained. To quantify the absolute abundance of each unique TCRbeta CDR3 rearrangement, sequence reads were collapsed and filtered. For each sample, productive Simpson clonality was calculated as the square root of Simpson's diversity index over productive rearrangements. Here the immuneACCESS table is served through TCRdb, limited to in-frame sequences with V and J called. Missing clones are a known gap in these copies; in checked studies unresolved V genes cover under half, and the rest lacks a known reason. The D gene and trimming were derived from the DNA, and the V and J assignments and clone size from that table. This sample has approximately 310,000 clones in its table, and 80% to 90% of those were observed once. About 7.8% of the sample is in the top ten clones.

Another Seattle source contributed samples from volunteer blood donors who had recovered from COVID-19. Each collaborating institution followed its own protocols to collect whole blood in K2EDTA tubes. Collaborator samples were shipped for TCRbeta analysis as frozen whole blood, isolated PBMCs, or DNA extracted from either sample type. Material: peripheral blood. The sequence derives from a woman aged 45-65 years who had recovered from COVID-19.

For the CDR3, the sequence is CASSHALAGGADTQYF. Read as DNA, the sequence is TGTGCCAGCAGCCATGCCCTAGCGGGAGGGGCAGATACGCAGTATTTT. The V and J segments used are TRBV5-4 and TRBJ2-3, with TRBD2 matching 12 junction bases. CDR1 SGHNT and CDR2 YYREEE were looked up in the germline V gene (reference sequence). The CDR3 runs 16 residues from the cysteine to the phenylalanine. The DNA shown is the 48-base CDR3, in frame from base 1. Relative to germline, V is missing 4 bases and J is missing 4 bases, with 7 bases of the junction outside any gene match.